The T cell receptor (beta chain) under discussion was sequenced for a study of T cell responses to AZD1222 COVID-19 vaccine. Germline CDR1 is MDHEN and CDR2 is SYDVKM. With termini counted, the CDR3 has 15 amino acids. General study findings and limits: Spike-specific TCR breadth and depth grew following two AZD1222 doses. In the spike-specific TCR repertoire, nearly half reportedly target unmutated variant regions. With dominance at 160-218 and 743-854, vaccine-associated CD4 TCRs spanned spike. Only 5 or 6 individuals given AZD1222 were seropositive at baseline.

Clones were read by immunoSEQ multiplex PCR, and TCRdb kept only the in-frame ones, dropping some. The data contain under 120,000 clones, 90% to 95% of them singletons. Worth noting for this clone: Its antigen is not known. The DNA is left out, because the CDR3 cannot be placed on it with certainty; the CDR3 is given as TCRdb lists it.

The sample here was peripheral blood, taken on day 0 of AZD1222 vaccination. The chain uses TRBV28 and TRBJ2-7; TRBD2, the table's D call, was not compared with the DNA. This sequence was found in an adult in good health. CDR3 residues: CASSSSGESSYEQYF.